This T cell receptor (beta chain) originates from a study of OX40 agonist ivuxolimab in advanced cancers. About the research overall: The dose-escalation group included hepatocellular carcinoma, melanoma, renal cell carcinoma and head and neck cancer. Findings and limits, study-wide: Expanded peripheral T-cell antigen specificity went undetermined. Among the lowest peripheral clonal expansion occurred in 0.1-3.0 mg/kg partial responders.

Excluded were patients having autoimmune disease history or systemic immunosuppression. Comment on this clone: Its antigen is unidentified.

The germline V gene encodes CDR1 SNHLY and CDR2 FYNNEI. This CDR3 has 17 amino acids. Germline trimming cut 8 bases from V and 0 bases from J; bases unmatched to any gene: 11. Assay used: immunoSEQ multiplex PCR; TCRdb lists only in-frame clones, some missing. The table records tens of thousands of clones, 87% of them present only once. Sequenced here: CD4+ or CD8+ T cells sorted from blood, sampled in a trial of the OX40 agonist ivuxolimab. This clonotype was obtained from an adult with an advanced solid tumor such as melanoma, head and neck, liver or kidney cancer. This rearrangement joins TRBV2 to TRBJ2-3; 10 bases fit TRBD2. CDR3 protein: CASVPPGLARSTDTQYF. CDR3 nucleotides: TGTGCCAGCGTACCACCGGGACTAGCGAGAAGCACAGATACGCAGTATTTT.